This T cell receptor (beta chain) was sequenced for a study of identical twins. A universal primer site arose from template switching, and cDNA bore unique molecular identifiers. Using its own MiXCR run on the 5' RACE reads, TCRdb lists one record per CDR3 protein. The sample contains some 630,000 distinct CDR3 sequences, 7.1% of which appear only once. Study conclusions and caveats: In drawing conclusions, the study used cross-sectional statistical analysis and did not follow the same donors.

Ten or more counts support this clonotype. The antigen is unknown. Germline CDR1 reads WSHSY; CDR2 reads SAAADI. J gave up 5 bases and V 3 bases, and 9 bases lay outside the gene matches. This CDR3 is 15 amino acids long. These same data were also listed under a study on yellow fever vaccine responses in identical twins.

The sequenced sample was PBMCs. The V gene is TRBV10-2, the J gene TRBJ2-7; 8 bases agree with TRBD2. This sequence was found in a woman between 18 and 29 years old in good health. The CDR3 sequence: CASSDLPREVHEQYF. CDR3 coding DNA: TGCGCCAGCAGTGATCTACCGCGGGAGGTTCACGAGCAGTACTTC.